This entry lists 14 T cell receptor beta chains sequenced from one sample in a study of shared clonotypes between healthy human individuals. CD45RO-negative CD8 cells positively selected for CCR7 made up the naive population, which excluded terminally differentiated effector memory CD45RA+ cells. Libraries were prepared by immunoSEQ multiplex PCR; TCRdb keeps only in-frame clonotypes and omits some of them. Here the sample spans some 2,000,000 clones, about 95% being singletons. The specimen sequenced was naive CD8+ T cells sorted from blood. The receptor source for this set is a man aged 18 to 30 in good health.

The chain recombines TRBV7-9 with TRBJ2-7, with TRBD2 identical over 7 bases. Germline V gives CDR1 SEHNR, CDR2 FQNEAQ (reference sequence). V was pared by 5 bases and J by 3 bases, with 7 bases of the junction left unmatched. The CDR3 runs 14 residues. The CDR3 loop reads CASSGRDGIYEQYF. The CDR3, as DNA: TGTGCCAGCAGCGGGAGGGACGGAATCTACGAGCAGTACTTC.

The rearrangement joins TRBV5-1 to TRBJ2-2, with 9 nucleotides matching TRBD1. The CDR3 spans 16 residues. Germline V gene data show CDR1 as SGHRS and CDR2 as YFSETQ. Unmatched junction bases numbered 10, after V lost 3 bases and J lost 7 bases. The CDR3 DNA sequence: TGCGCCAGCAGCTCGTCCGGGACAGGGTTGAACGGGGAGCTGTTTTTT. This sequence encodes CASSSSGTGLNGELFF.

The rearrangement links TRBV11-2 to TRBJ2-2; 10 bases are a match to TRBD1. Germline CDR1 SGHAT, CDR2 FQNNGV. There are 17 residues in the CDR3. V gave up 0 bases and J gave up 6 bases; unmatched junction bases: 7. CDR3 nucleotides: TGTGCCAGCAGCTTAGAATTTGGGACAGGGGCCGCCGGGGAGCTGTTTTTT. Translating it yields CASSLEFGTGAAGELFF. The full variable domain, rest sourced from reference TRBV11-2 and TRBJ2-2, is EAGVAQSPRYKIIEKRQSVAFWCNPISGHATLYWYQQILGQGPKLLIQFQNNGVVDDSQLPKDRFSAERLKGVDSTLKIQPAKLEDSAVYLCASSLEFGTGAAGELFFGEGSRLTVL.

V gene TRBV5-6 combines with J gene TRBJ1-5; TRBD1 might be the D (6 bases). Looked up from germline, CDR1 is SGHDT and CDR2 is YYEEEE. V was clipped by 3 bases and J by 8 bases, with 9 bases between them. CDR3 length: 12 residues. The CDR3 is CASSSYREPQHF. The CDR3 nucleotides read TGTGCCAGCAGCTCGTACAGGGAGCCCCAGCATTTT.

The V call is TRBV4-3, the J call TRBJ1-1; D is possibly TRBD1 (6 bases). Germline V lookup: CDR1 LGHNA, CDR2 YSLEER. CDR3 length: 15 amino acids. Trimming cost V 1 base and J 6 bases, with 15 bases left between them. The CDR3 nucleotides are TGCGCCAGCAGCCAAGGTGTACAGGGATTTTCTGAAGCTTTCTTT. It codes for CASSQGVQGFSEAFF.

A note on this clone: Other nucleotide sequences in the sample specify the same CDR3. The V call is TRBV7-2, the J call TRBJ2-2, with D uncertain. CDR1 is SGHTA and CDR2 is FQGNSA in the germline V gene. The CDR3 extends over 14 amino acids. Trimming shortened V by 1 base and J by 3 bases, and 6 bases separated the two germline ends. The CDR3 protein is CASSLGLYTGELFF. In DNA form, the CDR3 reads TGTGCCAGCAGCTTAGGCCTCTACACCGGGGAGCTGTTTTTT.

The CDR3 DNA follows: TGCGCCAGCAGAAATTCGTCGGTCAGAACGAACACCGGGGAGCTGTTTTTT. It codes for CASRNSSVRTNTGELFF. V is TRBV5-1 and J is TRBJ2-2; D is unresolved. The CDR3 is made up of 17 amino acids. Looked up from germline, CDR1 is SGHRS and CDR2 is YFSETQ. Trimming removed 5 bases at V and 0 bases at J, with 17 bases between.

This clone was seen once. V gene TRBV19 combines with J gene TRBJ2-2; TRBD1 matches at 9 bases. CDR1 LNHDA and CDR2 SQIVND come from the germline V gene (reference sequence). The CDR3 sequence is 17 residues long. With V trimmed by 0 bases and J by 1 base, 3 bases remained unmatched. The CDR3 region has the DNA TGTGCCAGTAGTATAGAAACAGGGGGCATGAACACCGGGGAGCTGTTTTTT. Translated: CASSIETGGMNTGELFF.

Only a few counts were recorded for this clone. In the same sample, other DNA sequences code for this CDR3. The V and J genes are TRBV6-6 and TRBJ2-1, with D possibly TRBD1 on 6 matching bases. The V end was cut by 8 bases, the J end by 3 bases, with 8 bases between. Germline CDR1 MNHNY, CDR2 SVGAGI (reference sequence). The CDR3 is 12 amino acids. In nucleotides, the CDR3 is TGTGCCAGCGGGGGCCTCTACAATGAGCAGTTCTTC. This translates into CASGGLYNEQFF.

The chain recombines TRBV2 with TRBJ2-7; 8 nucleotides line up with TRBD2. The junction had 8 bases not matched to a gene; V was cut back by 6 bases and J by 1 base. Germline-derived CDR1 and CDR2 are SNHLY and FYNNEI. There are 15 residues in the CDR3. CDR3 sequence: CASRKLAVPSYEQYF. Written as DNA, the CDR3 is TGTGCCAGCAGGAAACTAGCGGTGCCATCCTACGAGCAGTACTTC.

As to this clone: At the DNA level, this CDR3 is encoded by other sequences in the same sample as well. This chain connects TRBV10-2 to TRBJ2-7; D perhaps matches TRBD2 (6 bases). CDR1 is WSHSY and CDR2 is SAAADI in the germline V gene. CDR3 length equals 11 residues. V lost 2 bases and J lost 7, with 6 bases in between. The DNA of the CDR3 is TGCGCCAGCAGTGAGGGGGGGGAGCAGTACTTC. Translating gives CASSEGGEQYF.

This chain uses TRBV6-6 with TRBJ1-1, with D uncertain. In germline, CDR1 is MNHNY, CDR2 SVGAGI (reference sequence). The CDR3 contains 13 residues. V was shortened by 2 bases and J by 7 bases, with 11 bases between the two germline ends. The CDR3 loop is CASSYGEEGEAFF. The CDR3 DNA is TGTGCCAGCAGTTACGGTGAGGAGGGTGAAGCTTTCTTT.

J is TRBJ2-7 and V is TRBV13; D is undetermined. This CDR3 is built from 14 residues. Germline CDR1 is PRHDT and CDR2 is FYEKMQ (reference sequence). V lost 1 base to trimming and J lost 4 bases, with 11 bases between them. The CDR3 sequence is CASSLEQNAYEQYF. The DNA of the CDR3 is TGTGCCAGCAGCTTAGAACAAAACGCATACGAGCAGTACTTC. Variable domain in full (rest from reference TRBV13 and TRBJ2-7): AAGVIQSPRHLIKEKRETATLKCYPIPRHDTVYWYQQGPGQDPQFLISFYEKMQSDKGSIPDRFSAQQFSDYHSELNMSSLELGDSALYFCASSLEQNAYEQYFGPGTRLTVT.

This clone was picked up one time. This chain joins TRBV28 and TRBJ1-3; D is unresolved. The V end lost 5 bases, the J end lost 6 bases, and 8 bases lay between the germline ends. CDR1 MDHEN and CDR2 SYDVKM come from the germline V gene. The CDR3 is 12 amino acids. CDR3 sequence (DNA): TGTGCCAGCAGTGTCAACGAAAACACCATATATTTT. This sequence encodes CASSVNENTIYF. Using reference TRBV28 and TRBJ1-3 for the parts outside the CDR3, the full variable domain is DVKVTQSSRYLVKRTGEKVFLECVQDMDHENMFWYRQDPGLGLRLIYFSYDVKMKEKGDIPEGYSVSREKKERFSLILESASTNQTSMYLCASSVNENTIYFGEGSWLTVV.